The next 2 T cell receptor beta chains were all read from a single sample in a study of cytomegalovirus exposure and HLA in healthy donors. The PCR had 60 Vbeta and 13 Jbeta primers. Sequencing was performed with immunoSEQ multiplex PCR; in TCRdb, only in-frame clones are kept and a portion is missing. The sample shows some 130,000 clones, 70% to 80% of them seen only once. The sample comprised PBMCs. These receptors were collected from a man aged 25-45 years in good health and CMV-seronegative.

There are a few counts of this clone. The chain couples TRBV27 to TRBJ2-3; D possibly corresponds to TRBD1 (5 bases). Deletions cut 7 bases from V and 0 bases from J, with 11 bases between. Germline V lookup: CDR1 MNHEY, CDR2 SMNVEV (reference sequence). This CDR3 contains 14 residues. The CDR3 DNA is TGTGCCAGCATGAGCAGGGCTAGCACAGATACGCAGTATTTT. Translated: CASMSRASTDTQYF.

The chain is built from TRBV6-4 and TRBJ2-1, with 9 bases matching TRBD1. The CDR3 contains 16 residues. The ends lost 3 bases at V and 8 bases at J; junction bases unmatched: 11. Germline V gives CDR1 MRHNA, CDR2 SNTAGT. The CDR3 spells CASSDSRDRVQDEQFF. CDR3 nucleotide sequence: TGTGCCAGCAGTGATTCCCGGGACAGGGTACAGGATGAGCAGTTCTTC.